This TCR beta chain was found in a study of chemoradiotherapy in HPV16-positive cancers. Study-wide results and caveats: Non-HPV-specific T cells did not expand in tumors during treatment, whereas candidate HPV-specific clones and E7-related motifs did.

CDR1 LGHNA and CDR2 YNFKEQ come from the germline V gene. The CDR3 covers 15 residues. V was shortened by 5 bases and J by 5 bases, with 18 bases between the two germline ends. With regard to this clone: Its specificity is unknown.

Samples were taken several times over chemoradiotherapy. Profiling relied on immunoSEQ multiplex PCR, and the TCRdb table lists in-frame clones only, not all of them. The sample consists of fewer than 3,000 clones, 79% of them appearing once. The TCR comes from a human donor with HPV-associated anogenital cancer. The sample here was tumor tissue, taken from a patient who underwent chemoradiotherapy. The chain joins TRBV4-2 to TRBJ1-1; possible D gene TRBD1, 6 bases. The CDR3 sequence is CASSESEGGGTEAFF. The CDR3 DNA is TGTGCCAGCAGCGAATCGGAGGGGGGTGGGACTGAAGCTTTCTTT.